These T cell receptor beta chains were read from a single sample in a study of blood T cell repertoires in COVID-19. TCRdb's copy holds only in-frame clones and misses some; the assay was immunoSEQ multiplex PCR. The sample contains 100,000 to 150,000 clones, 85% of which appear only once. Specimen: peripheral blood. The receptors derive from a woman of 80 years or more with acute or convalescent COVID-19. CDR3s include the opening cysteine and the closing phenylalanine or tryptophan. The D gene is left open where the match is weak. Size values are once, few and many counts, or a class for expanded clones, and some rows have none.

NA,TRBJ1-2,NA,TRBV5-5,CASSSSHTAVNYGYTF,TGTGCCAGCAGCTCGAGCCACACGGCGGTGAACTATGGCTACACCTTC
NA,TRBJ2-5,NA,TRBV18,CASSRVLVVSQETQYF,TGTGCCAGCTCACGTGTCCTAGTCGTGTCCCAAGAGACCCAGTACTTC
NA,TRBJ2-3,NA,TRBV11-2,CASASIRLNTQYF,TGTGCCAGCGCATCGATCCGACTAAATACGCAGTATTTT
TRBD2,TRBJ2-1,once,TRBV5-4,CASSQEAGSVYNEQFF,TGTGCCAGCAGCCAAGAAGCGGGGAGCGTCTACAATGAGCAGTTCTTC
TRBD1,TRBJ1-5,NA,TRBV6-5,CATRKGAGNQPQHF,TGTGCCACTCGGAAGGGGGCAGGAAATCAGCCCCAGCATTTT
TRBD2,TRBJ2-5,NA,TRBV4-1,CASSQVGRGAGETQYF,TGCGCCAGCAGCCAAGTCGGGCGGGGGGCCGGAGAGACCCAGTACTTC
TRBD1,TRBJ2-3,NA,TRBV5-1,CASKDRGVGTDTQYF,TGCGCCAGCAAGGACAGGGGAGTCGGCACAGATACGCAGTATTTT
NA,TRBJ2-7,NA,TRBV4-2,CASSQATGRDEQYF,TGTGCCAGCAGCCAAGCTACGGGCAGGGACGAGCAGTACTTC
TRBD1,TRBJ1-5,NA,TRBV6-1,CASSEETGGPISNQPQHF,TGTGCCAGCAGTGAAGAGACAGGGGGCCCAATCAGCAATCAGCCCCAGCATTTT
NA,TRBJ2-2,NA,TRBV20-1,CSASDGENTGELFF,TGCAGTGCTAGTGACGGGGAGAACACCGGGGAGCTGTTTTTT
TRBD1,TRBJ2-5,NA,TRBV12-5,CASGFRSGGPETQYF,TGTGCTAGTGGTTTCAGGTCAGGGGGTCCGGAGACCCAGTACTTC
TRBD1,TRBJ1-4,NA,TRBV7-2,CASSGQGAATNEKLFF,TGTGCCAGCAGCGGACAGGGGGCCGCAACTAATGAAAAACTGTTTTTT
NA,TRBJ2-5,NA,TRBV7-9,CASSLTQGLGQETQYF,TGTGCCAGCAGCTTAACACAGGGTCTCGGTCAAGAGACCCAGTACTTC
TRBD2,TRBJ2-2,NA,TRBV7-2,CASSSGLAGGLNTGELFF,TGTGCCAGCAGCTCAGGACTAGCGGGGGGCCTGAACACCGGGGAGCTGTTTTTT
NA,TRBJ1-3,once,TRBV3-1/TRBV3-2,CASSPRTASGNTIYF,TGTGCCAGCAGCCCCAGGACAGCCTCTGGAAACACCATATATTTT
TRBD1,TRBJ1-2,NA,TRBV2,CASSRNTGGGYTF,TGTGCCAGCAGTCGAAATACAGGGGGTGGCTACACCTTC
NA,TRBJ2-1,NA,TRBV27,CASSLKGQSYNEQFF,TGTGCCAGCAGTTTGAAAGGACAGAGCTACAATGAGCAGTTCTTC
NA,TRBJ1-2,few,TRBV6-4,CASSEFRGYGYTF,TGTGCCAGCAGTGAATTCAGGGGCTATGGCTACACCTTC
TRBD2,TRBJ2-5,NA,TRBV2,CASSDRAGGQKTQYF,TGTGCCAGCAGTGATAGGGCGGGGGGGCAGAAGACCCAGTACTTC
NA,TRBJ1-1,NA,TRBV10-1,CASSDQGTEAFF,TGCGCCAGCAGTGACCAGGGGACTGAAGCTTTCTTT
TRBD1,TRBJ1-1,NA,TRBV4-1,CASSQWDRGSTEAFF,TGCGCCAGCAGCCAGTGGGACAGGGGGAGCACTGAAGCTTTCTTT
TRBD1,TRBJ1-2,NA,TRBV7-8,CASSSTGGITSYGYTF,TGTGCCAGCAGTTCAACAGGGGGGATAACATCCTATGGCTACACCTTC
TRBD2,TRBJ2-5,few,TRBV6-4,CASSEAAGVGETQYF,TGTGCCAGCAGTGAAGCAGCGGGGGTAGGGGAGACCCAGTACTTC